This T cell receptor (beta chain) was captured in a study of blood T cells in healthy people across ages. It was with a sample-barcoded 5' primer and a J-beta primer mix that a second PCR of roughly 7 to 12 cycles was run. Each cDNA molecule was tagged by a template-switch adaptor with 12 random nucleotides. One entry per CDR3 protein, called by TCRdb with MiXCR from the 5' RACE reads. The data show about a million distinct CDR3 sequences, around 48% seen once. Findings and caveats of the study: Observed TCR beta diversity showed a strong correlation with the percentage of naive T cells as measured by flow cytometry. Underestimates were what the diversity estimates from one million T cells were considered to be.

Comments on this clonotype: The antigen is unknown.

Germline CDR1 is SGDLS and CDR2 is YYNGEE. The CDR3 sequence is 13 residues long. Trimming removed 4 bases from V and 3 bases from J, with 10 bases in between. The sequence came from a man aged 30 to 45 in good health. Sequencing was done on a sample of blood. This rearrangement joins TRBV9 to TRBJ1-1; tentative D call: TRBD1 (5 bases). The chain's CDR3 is CASSWGEDTEAFF. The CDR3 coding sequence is TGTGCCAGCAGCTGGGGCGAGGACACTGAAGCTTTCTTT.